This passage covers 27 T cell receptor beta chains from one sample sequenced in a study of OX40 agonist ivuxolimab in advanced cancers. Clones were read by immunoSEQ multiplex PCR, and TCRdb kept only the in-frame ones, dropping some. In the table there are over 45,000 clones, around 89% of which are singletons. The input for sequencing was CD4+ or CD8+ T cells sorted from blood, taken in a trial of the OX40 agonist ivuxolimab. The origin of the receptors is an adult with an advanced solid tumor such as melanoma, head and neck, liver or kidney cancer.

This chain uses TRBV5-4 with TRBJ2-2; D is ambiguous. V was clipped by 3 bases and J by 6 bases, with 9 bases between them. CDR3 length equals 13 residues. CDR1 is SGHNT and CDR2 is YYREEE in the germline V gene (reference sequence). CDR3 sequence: CASSWGAPGELFF. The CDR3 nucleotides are TGTGCCAGCAGCTGGGGTGCTCCCGGGGAGCTGTTTTTT.

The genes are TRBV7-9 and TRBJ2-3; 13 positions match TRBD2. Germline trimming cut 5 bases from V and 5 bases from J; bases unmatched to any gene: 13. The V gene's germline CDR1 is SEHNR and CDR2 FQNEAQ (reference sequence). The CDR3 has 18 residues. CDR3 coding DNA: TGTGCCAGCAGCCTGACTAGCGGGGGGCACGTCGAGCAAGATACGCAGTATTTT. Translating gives CASSLTSGGHVEQDTQYF.

The DNA of the CDR3 is TGTGCCACCAGCAGCGGCTTAGCGAACACCGGGGAGCTGTTTTTT. Protein product: CATSSGLANTGELFF. The chain is built from TRBV15 and TRBJ2-2, with unresolved D. V lost 3 bases to trimming and J lost 0 bases, with 8 bases between them. This CDR3 is 15 amino acids long. From germline, CDR1 is LNHNV and CDR2 YYDKDF (reference sequence).

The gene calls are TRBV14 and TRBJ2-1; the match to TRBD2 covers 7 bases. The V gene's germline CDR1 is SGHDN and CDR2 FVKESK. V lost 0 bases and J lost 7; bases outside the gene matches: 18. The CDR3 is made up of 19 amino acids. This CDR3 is CASSQEPPSWLAVRNEQFF. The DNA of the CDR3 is TGTGCCAGCAGCCAAGAACCCCCTTCATGGCTAGCGGTGAGGAATGAGCAGTTCTTC. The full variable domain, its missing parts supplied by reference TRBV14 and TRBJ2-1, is EAGVTQFPSHSVIEKGQTVTLRCDPISGHDNLYWYRRVMGKEIKFLLHFVKESKQDESGMPNNRFLAERTGGTYSTLKVQPAELEDSGVYFCASSQEPPSWLAVRNEQFFGPGTRLTVL.

The CDR3 nucleotides are TGTGCCAGCAGTTACCCTACGGGGAGCGTAAACTACGAGCAGTACTTC. This sequence encodes CASSYPTGSVNYEQYF. V gene TRBV2 combines with J gene TRBJ2-7; tentative D call: TRBD2 (5 bases). CDR1 SNHLY and CDR2 FYNNEI come from the germline V gene. The CDR3 runs to 16 residues. The V end was cut by 5 bases, the J end by 3 bases, with 20 bases between.

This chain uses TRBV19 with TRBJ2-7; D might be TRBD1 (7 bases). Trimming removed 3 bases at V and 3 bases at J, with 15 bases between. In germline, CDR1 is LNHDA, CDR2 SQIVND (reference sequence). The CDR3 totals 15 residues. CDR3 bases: TGTGCCAGTAGTATTGGAGGGGGCTTGAACTACGAGCAGTACTTC. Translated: CASSIGGGLNYEQYF.

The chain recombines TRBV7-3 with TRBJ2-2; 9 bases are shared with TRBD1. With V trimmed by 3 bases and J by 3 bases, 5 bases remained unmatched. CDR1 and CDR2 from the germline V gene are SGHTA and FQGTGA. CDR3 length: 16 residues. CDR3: CASSLKGQGYTGELFF. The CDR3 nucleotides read TGTGCCAGCAGCTTGAAGGGACAGGGATACACCGGGGAGCTGTTTTTT.

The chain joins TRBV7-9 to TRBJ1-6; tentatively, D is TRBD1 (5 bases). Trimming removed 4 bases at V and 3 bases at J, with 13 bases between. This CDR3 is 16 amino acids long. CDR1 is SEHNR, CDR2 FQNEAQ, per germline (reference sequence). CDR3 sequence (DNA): TGTGCCAGCAGCTCAACCAGGGCGGACTATAATTCACCCCTCCACTTT. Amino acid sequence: CASSSTRADYNSPLHF.

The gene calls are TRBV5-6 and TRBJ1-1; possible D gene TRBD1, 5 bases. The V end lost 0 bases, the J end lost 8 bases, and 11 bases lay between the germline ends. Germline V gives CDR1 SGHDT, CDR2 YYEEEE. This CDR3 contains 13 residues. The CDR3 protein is CASSLGRAGEAFF. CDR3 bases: TGTGCCAGCAGCTTGGGGAGGGCAGGGGAAGCTTTCTTT.

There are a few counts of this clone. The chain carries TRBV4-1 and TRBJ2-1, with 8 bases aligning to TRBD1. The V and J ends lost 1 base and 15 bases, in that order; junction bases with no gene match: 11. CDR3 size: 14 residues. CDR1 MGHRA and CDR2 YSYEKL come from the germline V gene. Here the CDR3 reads CASSQGTGYLFRFF. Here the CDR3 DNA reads TGCGCCAGCAGCCAAGGGACAGGGTATCTTTTTCGGTTCTTC.

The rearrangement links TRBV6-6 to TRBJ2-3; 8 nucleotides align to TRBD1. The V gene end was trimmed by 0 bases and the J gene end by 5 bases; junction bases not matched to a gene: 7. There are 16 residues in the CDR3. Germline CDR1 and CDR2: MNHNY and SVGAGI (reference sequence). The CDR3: CASSYSTGALQDTQYF. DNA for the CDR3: TGTGCCAGCAGTTACTCGACAGGGGCCCTCCAAGATACGCAGTATTTT.

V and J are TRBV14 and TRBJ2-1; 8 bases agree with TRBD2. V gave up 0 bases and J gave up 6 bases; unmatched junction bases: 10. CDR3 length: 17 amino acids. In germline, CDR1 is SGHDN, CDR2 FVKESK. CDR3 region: CASSQDTLISGINEQFF. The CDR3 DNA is TGTGCCAGCAGCCAAGATACGTTGATTAGCGGGATCAATGAGCAGTTCTTC. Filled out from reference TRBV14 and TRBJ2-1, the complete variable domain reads EAGVTQFPSHSVIEKGQTVTLRCDPISGHDNLYWYRRVMGKEIKFLLHFVKESKQDESGMPNNRFLAERTGGTYSTLKVQPAELEDSGVYFCASSQDTLISGINEQFFGPGTRLTVL.

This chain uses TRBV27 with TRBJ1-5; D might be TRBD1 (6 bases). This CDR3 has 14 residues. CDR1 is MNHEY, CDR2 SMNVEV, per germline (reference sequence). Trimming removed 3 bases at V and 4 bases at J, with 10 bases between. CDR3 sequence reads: CASSFLGANQPQHF. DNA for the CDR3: TGTGCCAGCAGTTTTTTGGGGGCGAATCAGCCCCAGCATTTT.

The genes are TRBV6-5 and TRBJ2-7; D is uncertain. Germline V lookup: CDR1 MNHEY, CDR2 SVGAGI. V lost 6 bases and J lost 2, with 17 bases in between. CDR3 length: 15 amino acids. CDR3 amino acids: CASSPTLGLAYEQYF. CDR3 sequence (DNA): TGTGCCAGCAGCCCGACCTTAGGTCTTGCCTACGAGCAGTACTTC.

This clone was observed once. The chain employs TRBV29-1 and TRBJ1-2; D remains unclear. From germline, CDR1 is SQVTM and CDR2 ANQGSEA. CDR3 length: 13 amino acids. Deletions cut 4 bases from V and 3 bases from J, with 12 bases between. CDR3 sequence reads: CSVARETDYGYTF. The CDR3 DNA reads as TGCAGCGTTGCCCGGGAAACAGACTATGGCTACACCTTC.

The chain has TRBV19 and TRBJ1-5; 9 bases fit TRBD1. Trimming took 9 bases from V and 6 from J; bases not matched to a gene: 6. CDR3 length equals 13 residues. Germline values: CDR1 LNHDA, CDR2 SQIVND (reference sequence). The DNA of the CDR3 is TGTGCCAGCAGGGACAGGGCCGGTCAGCCCCAGCATTTT. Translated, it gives CASRDRAGQPQHF.

The CDR3 nucleotides read TGTGCCAGCTCAACTGTTACTAACGGGGAGTACGAGCAGTACTTC. This sequence encodes CASSTVTNGEYEQYF. The chain recombines TRBV18 with TRBJ2-7, with D tentatively TRBD2 (5 bases). Germline V gene sequence: CDR1 KGHSH, CDR2 LQKENI. This CDR3 contains 15 residues. V was clipped by 5 bases and J by 4 bases, with 18 bases between them.

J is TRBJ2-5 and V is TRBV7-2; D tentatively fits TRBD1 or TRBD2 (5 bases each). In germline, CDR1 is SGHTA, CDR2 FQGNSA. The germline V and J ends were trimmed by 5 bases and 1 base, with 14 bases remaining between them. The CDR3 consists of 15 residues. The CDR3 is CASSLGGGAQETQYF. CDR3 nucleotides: TGTGCCAGCAGCCTTGGGGGTGGGGCCCAAGAGACCCAGTACTTC.

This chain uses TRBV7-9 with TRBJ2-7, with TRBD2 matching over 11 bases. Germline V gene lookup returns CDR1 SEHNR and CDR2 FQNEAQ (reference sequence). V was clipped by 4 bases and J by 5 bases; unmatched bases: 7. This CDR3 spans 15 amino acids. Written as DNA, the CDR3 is TGTGCCAGCAGCTCACTAGCGGGAGTATTTAACGAGCAGTACTTC. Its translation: CASSSLAGVFNEQYF.

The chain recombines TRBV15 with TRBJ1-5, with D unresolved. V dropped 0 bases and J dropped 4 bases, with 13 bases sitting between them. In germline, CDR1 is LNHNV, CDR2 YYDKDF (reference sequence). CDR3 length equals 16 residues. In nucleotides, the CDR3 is TGTGCCACCAGCAGAGATTCGCCGGGGTTAAATCAGCCCCAGCATTTT. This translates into CATSRDSPGLNQPQHF.

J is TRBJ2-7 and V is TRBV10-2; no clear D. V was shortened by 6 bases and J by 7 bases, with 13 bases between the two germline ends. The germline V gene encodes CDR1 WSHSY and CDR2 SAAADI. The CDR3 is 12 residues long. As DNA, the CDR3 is TGCGCCAGCAGGGATCTGGTCGGGGAGCAGTACTTC. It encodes CASRDLVGEQYF.

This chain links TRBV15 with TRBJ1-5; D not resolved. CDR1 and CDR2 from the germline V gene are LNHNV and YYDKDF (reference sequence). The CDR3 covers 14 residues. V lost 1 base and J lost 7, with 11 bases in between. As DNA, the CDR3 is TGTGCCACCAGCAGAGCCGGCCTCGGGCAGCCCCAGCATTTT. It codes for CATSRAGLGQPQHF.

CDR3 DNA sequence: TGTGCCAGCAGTCGGGGGGCGGGTGAAGCTTTCTTT. This gives the protein CASSRGAGEAFF. The V call is TRBV13, the J call TRBJ1-1, with D perhaps matching TRBD1 (6 bases). CDR1 and CDR2 from the germline V gene are PRHDT and FYEKMQ (reference sequence). The CDR3 has 12 amino acids. V shed 6 bases and J shed 7 bases, with 12 bases lying between them.

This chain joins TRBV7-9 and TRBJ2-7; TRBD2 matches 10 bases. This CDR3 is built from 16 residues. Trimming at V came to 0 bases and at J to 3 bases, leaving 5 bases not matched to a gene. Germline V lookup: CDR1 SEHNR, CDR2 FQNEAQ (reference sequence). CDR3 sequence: CASSLAIVAGGYEQYF. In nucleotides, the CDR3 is TGTGCCAGCAGCTTAGCGATAGTAGCGGGGGGCTACGAGCAGTACTTC.

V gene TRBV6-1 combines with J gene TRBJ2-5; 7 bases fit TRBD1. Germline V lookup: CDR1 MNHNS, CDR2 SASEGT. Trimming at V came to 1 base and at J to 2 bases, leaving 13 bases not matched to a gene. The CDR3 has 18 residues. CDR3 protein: CASSEVFWAGGSQETQYF. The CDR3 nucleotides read TGTGCCAGCAGTGAAGTGTTTTGGGCAGGGGGTAGTCAAGAGACCCAGTACTTC.

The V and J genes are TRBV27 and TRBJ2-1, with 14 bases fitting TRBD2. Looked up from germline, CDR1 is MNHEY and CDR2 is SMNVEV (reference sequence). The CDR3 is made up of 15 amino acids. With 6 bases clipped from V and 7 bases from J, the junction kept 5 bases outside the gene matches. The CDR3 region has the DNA TGTGCCAGCAGCATCGGGACTAGCGGGGGTAATGAGCAGTTCTTC. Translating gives CASSIGTSGGNEQFF.

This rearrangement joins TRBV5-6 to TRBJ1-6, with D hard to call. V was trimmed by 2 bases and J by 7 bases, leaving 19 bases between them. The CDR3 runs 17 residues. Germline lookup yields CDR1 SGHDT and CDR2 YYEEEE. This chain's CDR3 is CASSFAPFNRSNSPLHF. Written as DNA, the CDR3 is TGTGCCAGCAGCTTCGCCCCCTTTAACCGGTCAAATTCACCCCTCCACTTT.